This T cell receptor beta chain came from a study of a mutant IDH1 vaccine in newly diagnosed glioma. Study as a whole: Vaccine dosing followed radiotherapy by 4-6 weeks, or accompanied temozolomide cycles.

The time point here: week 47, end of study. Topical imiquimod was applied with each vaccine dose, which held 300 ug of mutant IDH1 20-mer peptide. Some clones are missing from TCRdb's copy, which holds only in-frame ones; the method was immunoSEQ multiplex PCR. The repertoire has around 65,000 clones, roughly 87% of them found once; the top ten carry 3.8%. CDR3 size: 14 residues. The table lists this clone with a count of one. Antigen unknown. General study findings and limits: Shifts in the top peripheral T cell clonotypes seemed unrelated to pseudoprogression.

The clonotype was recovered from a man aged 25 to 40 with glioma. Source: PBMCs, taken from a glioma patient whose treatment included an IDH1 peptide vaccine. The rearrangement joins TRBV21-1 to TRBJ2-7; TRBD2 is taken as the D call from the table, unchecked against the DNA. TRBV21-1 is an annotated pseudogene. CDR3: CASSPSDGDYEQYF. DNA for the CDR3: TGTGCCAGCAGCCCCTCGGACGGGGACTACGAGCAGTACTTC.